This TCR beta chain was documented in a study of T cells in Graves' hyperthyroidism and ophthalmopathy. Study as a whole: At initial diagnosis, before any treatment had begun, peripheral blood was obtained. General study points: Most clonotypes expanded in thyroid above 0.001 were likewise present in blood.

Germline V gene data show CDR1 as LNHDA and CDR2 as SQIVND (reference sequence). The V end lost 0 bases, the J end lost 4 bases, and 13 bases lay between the germline ends. The CDR3 runs to 16 residues. Amplification targeted TCR beta CDR3 regions from RNA transcripts. During a first-round RT-PCR of the TCR CDR3, the HTBI primer set was used. TCRdb recomputed calls from the multiplex PCR reads with MiXCR, one row per CDR3 protein. This sample has approximately 720,000 distinct CDR3 sequences, with about 17% found just once. Hyperthyroidism patients were newly diagnosed, had disease duration under 2 months, and were aged 18 to 65 years. Clinical symptoms, serum thyroxine, TRAb, thyroid ultrasound and orbital computed tomography informed diagnoses. This clonotype was seen only a few times. Its antigen is not known.

V is TRBV19 and J is TRBJ2-1; a weak D match, TRBD1 (6 bases). This TCR derives from a woman between 45 and 60 years old with Graves' hyperthyroidism that later progressed to Graves' ophthalmopathy. Material: blood. CDR3 residues: CASSIDPGVRYNEQFF. In DNA, the CDR3 is TGTGCCAGTAGTATAGATCCAGGGGTGAGGTACAATGAGCAGTTCTTC.